This TCR beta chain was profiled in a study of cytomegalovirus exposure and HLA in healthy donors. Vbeta (60) and Jbeta (13) primers were used in the PCR. TCRdb keeps only in-frame clones here, not all; method: immunoSEQ multiplex PCR. The table lists about 160,000 clones, roughly 80% of them singletons, with under 1% in the top ten. The germline CDR1 and CDR2 sequences are ENHRY and SYGVKD. The V segment lost 3 bases and the J segment 2 bases; nucleotides outside the gene matches: 4. This CDR3 contains 14 residues. The chain carries TRBV10-3 and TRBJ2-7; 7 bases agree with TRBD1. The sequence derives from a girl aged 2 to 9 in good health and CMV-seropositive. Material: PBMCs. CDR3 bases: TGTGCCATCAGTGATCCGGGACAGCCCTACGAGCAGTACTTC. Its protein product is CAISDPGQPYEQYF.